Here is one TCR beta chain with its context. Its antigen is not yet known. Base qualities are missing; no much larger clone stands one base away. In the ophthalmopathy patients, disease was moderately to severely active, with a Clinical Activity Score of 3 or more, a NOSPECS grade of 4 or more, and a duration of less than 3 months. Any patient with an uncontrolled infection, another autoimmune disease, pregnancy or lactation was excluded. Diagnoses were established on the basis of clinical symptoms, serum thyroxine and TRAb, thyroid ultrasound, and orbital computed tomography. PBMCs were separated from approximately 10 ml of fresh peripheral blood using Ficoll-Paque density gradient centrifugation. Total RNA was extracted with Trizol reagent, and quality was checked on an Agilent 2100 Bioanalyzer. The TCR beta CDR3 regions were amplified from RNA transcripts. The TCR CDR3 was subjected to a first round of RT-PCR using the HTBI primer set and the Qiagen OneStep RT-PCR kit. A second multiplex PCR round built the libraries, followed by size selection and purification. Paired-end sequencing of the libraries was performed with 100 bp reads on an Illumina HiSeq2000. The published analysis was carried out like this. SOAPnuke was used to process the raw data, with reads discarded if the reads contained adapters or uncalled bases, had a mean Phred below 15, or lacked an exact constant-primer or identifier match. COPE v1.2.5 was used to merge the high-quality paired reads, and each unique nucleotide sequence was defined as a clonotype. MiTCR v1.1 was used to align the clonotypes against IMGT TRBV, TRBD and TRBJ reference segments. The analysis included only V-J combinations with a frequency above 0.0001, which together covered around 99% of the repertoires. A TCS score was defined as the ratio of F50 (clonal expansion) to E x V (chaos), with BLOSUM62-based TCRdist applied between CDR3 peptides within each V-J. Welch's t-statistics and random forest reduced roughly 530 V-J features to about 13, which were used in a naive Bayes classifier (R e1071). The raw public data were reprocessed by TCRdb itself: fastp quality trimming at Q25, MiXCR clonotype calling, in-frame beta chains only. Rows matching on CDR3 protein sequence are summarized as one entry with the most common DNA and genes. TCRdb, not the authors, supplied the V and J calls. In this sample the table shows 450,000 to 500,000 distinct CDR3 sequences, about 22% of which occur a single time. Clones ranked in the top ten supply approximately 49% of the sample.

This sample was included in a study of T cells in Graves' hyperthyroidism and ophthalmopathy (dated by TCRdb to between 2018 and 2021). In the study overall: Peripheral blood was collected at initial diagnosis, before any treatment. TCR V-J signatures able to tell the groups apart were searched for in a discovery cohort of 100 or so patients, of whom over 40 had Graves' ophthalmopathy and 57 had stable Graves' hyperthyroidism. Whether ophthalmopathy could be predicted prospectively was tested in an independent validation cohort made up of approximately 19 hyperthyroidism patients plus 17 patients who later progressed to ophthalmopathy. The roughly 100 discovery patients were divided at random into training and test sets in a 7:3 ratio. In about 6 Graves' hyperthyroidism patients, the study also compared T-cell repertoires from thyroid tissue with T-cell repertoires from blood. After sampling, hyperthyroidism patients received methimazole starting at 30 mg daily, and ophthalmopathy patients received high-dose intravenous methylprednisolone. The paper describes TCR Vbeta CDR3 sequencing of about 140 peripheral blood samples, made up of 43 ophthalmopathy patients, around 78 hyperthyroidism patients and 17 progressor patients.

General conclusions and limits of the study: Most expanded thyroid clonotypes (frequency above 0.001) were also detected in blood, suggesting blood repertoires may reflect thyroid immune responses. Ophthalmopathy was separated from stable hyperthyroidism by a 13 V-J signature model, with around 90% sensitivity and roughly 81% specificity obtained in cross-validation and 80%/75% obtained in testing. In validation, the model predicted progression to ophthalmopathy with approximately 69% sensitivity and roughly 75% specificity, a median of about six months before onset. No statistical method was used to set the sample size in advance, and investigators knew the group allocation.

CDR1 and CDR2, looked up from the germline V gene (reference sequence), are DFQATT and SNEGSKA. Between the V and J ends, shortened by 1 base and 7 bases respectively, the junction contains 7 bases. There are 12 amino acids in the CDR3, from cysteine to phenylalanine inclusive. Kept here is only the CDR3 DNA, which spans 36 bases and is read in frame from base 1. This receptor was identified in a woman in her 70s with Graves' ophthalmopathy. This receptor chain uses TRBV20-1 and TRBJ2-2; the D region is possibly TRBD1 or TRBD2, each matching across 5 bases. The source material was blood. The bases read TGCAGTGCTAGAGCGGGGCTCGGGGAGCTGTTTTTT. It specifies CSARAGLGELFF.